Each of the 26 T cell receptor beta chains below was sequenced from the same sample in a study of T cell responses to AZD1222 COVID-19 vaccine. Sequencing was performed with immunoSEQ multiplex PCR; in TCRdb, only in-frame clones are kept and a portion is missing. The sample lists about 100,000 clones; over 75% were seen once. Here the sequenced sample was peripheral blood, taken on day 0 of AZD1222 vaccination. These receptors all stem from an adult in good health.

The chain employs TRBV30 and TRBJ1-2; unclear D gene. CDR3 size: 12 residues. Germline CDR1 is GTSNPN and CDR2 is SVGIG (reference sequence). V lost 2 bases and J 5 bases, leaving 9 bases between the germline ends. For the CDR3, the DNA is TGTGCCTGGAGTATGAGTCAGTATGGCTACACCTTC. Residues: CAWSMSQYGYTF.

The genes are TRBV3-1 (or the pseudogene TRBV3-2) and TRBJ1-2, with D maybe TRBD1 (6 bases). The CDR3 is 13 amino acids. Germline CDR1 reads LGHDT; CDR2 reads YNNKEL (reference sequence). The V and J ends lost 1 base and 8 bases respectively, with 11 bases between them. CDR3 bases: TGTGCCAGCAGCCAAGCAAGGGGGAGCGGCTACACCTTC. Its protein is CASSQARGSGYTF.

This clone was detected once. V usage is TRBV4-1 and J usage is TRBJ1-6, with D unclear. Trimming left V 0 bases short and J 11 bases short, with 8 bases between. The germline CDR1 and CDR2 sequences are MGHRA and YSYEKL. This CDR3 is built from 13 residues. In DNA form, the CDR3 reads TGCGCCAGCAGCCAAGAACCCCGGACACCCCTCCACTTT. Encoded protein: CASSQEPRTPLHF.

CDR3 nucleotides: TGTGCCAGTAGTATGACAGCTAGCTCCTATAATTCACCCCTCCACTTT. This gives the protein CASSMTASSYNSPLHF. The J gene is TRBJ1-6, the V gene TRBV19; D may be TRBD1 (5 bases). The V gene's germline CDR1 is LNHDA and CDR2 SQIVND (reference sequence). The CDR3 spans 16 residues. V was pared by 3 bases and J by 0 bases, with 9 bases between.

The chain is built from TRBV11-2 and TRBJ1-2, with 10 bases matching TRBD1. CDR1 is SGHAT and CDR2 is FQNNGV in the germline V gene. The V gene end was trimmed by 5 bases and the J gene end by 4 bases; junction bases not matched to a gene: 10. CDR3 length: 16 residues. CDR3 protein: CASSPDGQGVLYGYTF. CDR3 DNA: TGTGCCAGCAGCCCAGACGGACAGGGGGTCCTCTATGGCTACACCTTC.

J is TRBJ2-3 and V is TRBV4-1; possible D gene TRBD1, 5 bases. Germline V gene data show CDR1 as MGHRA and CDR2 as YSYEKL. CDR3 size: 14 residues. Trimming took off 2 bases at V and 5 bases at J, with 11 bases between the two ends. CDR3 sequence: CASSQLMQGDTQYF. CDR3 sequence (DNA): TGCGCCAGCAGCCAATTGATGCAGGGAGATACGCAGTATTTT.

The genes are TRBV12-3 or TRBV12-4 and TRBJ1-2, with D perhaps matching TRBD1 (5 bases). V was cut by 10 bases and J by 1 base, with 10 bases left in between. The CDR3 covers 12 residues. This chain's CDR3 is CAIRRGNYGYTF. Here the CDR3 DNA reads TGTGCCATCAGGAGGGGTAACTATGGCTACACCTTC.

The chain combines TRBV2 with TRBJ2-7; D remains ambiguous. With 0 bases removed from V and 4 bases from J, the gap between germline ends came to 10 bases. This CDR3 is built from 14 residues. Germline values: CDR1 SNHLY, CDR2 FYNNEI. CDR3 amino acids: CASSEAPGPYEQYF. The DNA for the CDR3 is TGTGCCAGCAGTGAAGCGCCCGGACCATACGAGCAGTACTTC.

The chain couples TRBV10-2 to TRBJ2-2; 7 nucleotides match TRBD1. Germline V gives CDR1 WSHSY, CDR2 SAAADI. Trimming at V came to 5 bases and at J to 5 bases, leaving 2 bases not matched to a gene. This CDR3 has 13 amino acids. The CDR3 DNA is TGCGCCAGCAGTACAGGGGTTACCGGGGAGCTGTTTTTT. This sequence encodes CASSTGVTGELFF.

The gene calls are TRBV5-5 and TRBJ1-6, with 9 bases lining up with TRBD1. CDR1 and CDR2 from the germline V gene are SGHKS and YYEKEE (reference sequence). The CDR3 runs 15 residues. Trimming cost V 5 bases and J 5 bases; bases outside gene matches: 5. CDR3 DNA sequence: TGTGCCAGCAGACGTGGGACAGGGAATAATTCACCCCTCCACTTT. This encodes CASRRGTGNNSPLHF.

The chain joins TRBV7-3 to TRBJ2-3; the match to TRBD2 covers 12 bases. The CDR3 runs 16 residues. V trimming: 5 bases; J trimming: 2 bases; junction bases outside the gene matches: 5. In germline, CDR1 is SGHTA, CDR2 FQGTGA. DNA of the CDR3: TGTGCCAGCAGCGCACTAGCGGGGGGCGACACAGATACGCAGTATTTT. Protein product: CASSALAGGDTDTQYF.

The genes are TRBV28 and TRBJ1-6, with D possibly matching TRBD1 (6 bases). This CDR3 region has 15 residues. CDR1 and CDR2 from the germline V gene are MDHEN and SYDVKM. The V and J ends lost 5 bases and 5 bases respectively, with 13 bases between them. DNA of the CDR3: TGTGCCAGCAGTCCATTAACAGGGAATAATTCACCCCTCCACTTT. It codes for CASSPLTGNNSPLHF.

The chain links TRBV6-6 to TRBJ2-7; 7 bases are shared with TRBD1. There are 16 residues in the CDR3. Trimming cost V 2 bases and J 3 bases; bases outside gene matches: 10. Germline CDR1 MNHNY, CDR2 SVGAGI (reference sequence). The CDR3 region is CASSYGRAGGRYEQYF. CDR3 in DNA: TGTGCCAGCAGTTACGGGCGGGCAGGGGGACGCTACGAGCAGTACTTC.

V and J are TRBV7-9 and TRBJ2-7; 9 nucleotides line up with TRBD1. The CDR3 totals 14 residues. V shed 1 base and J 7 bases; nucleotides not matched to a gene: 5. Germline CDR1 reads SEHNR; CDR2 reads FQNEAQ (reference sequence). The DNA for the CDR3 is TGTGCCAGCAGCTTAGACAGGGGGCGTCGAGAGCAGTACTTC. The encoded protein is CASSLDRGRREQYF.

The V call is TRBV28, the J call TRBJ2-1; D gene ambiguous. V was shortened by 3 bases and J by 7 bases, with 10 bases between the two germline ends. The CDR3 covers 13 residues. The germline V gene has CDR1 MDHEN and CDR2 SYDVKM. The CDR3 DNA reads as TGTGCCAGCAGTTTCCTTAGTGTAAATGAGCAGTTCTTC. It translates to CASSFLSVNEQFF. Full variable domain (missing parts from reference TRBV28 and TRBJ2-1): DVKVTQSSRYLVKRTGEKVFLECVQDMDHENMFWYRQDPGLGLRLIYFSYDVKMKEKGDIPEGYSVSREKKERFSLILESASTNQTSMYLCASSFLSVNEQFFGPGTRLTVL.

V gene TRBV18 combines with J gene TRBJ1-1; the match to TRBD1 covers 7 bases. The ends lost 6 bases at V and 6 bases at J; junction bases unmatched: 7. Germline-derived CDR1 and CDR2 are KGHSH and LQKENI. The CDR3 has 13 residues. For the CDR3, the DNA is TGTGCCAGCTCGGAAGGACAGGACTCTGAAGCTTTCTTT. Protein sequence: CASSEGQDSEAFF.

J is TRBJ2-5 and V is TRBV5-4; TRBD2 agrees at 7 bases. The CDR3 totals 14 residues. With V trimmed by 1 base and J by 5 bases, 5 bases remained unmatched. Germline CDR1 and CDR2: SGHNT and YYREEE (reference sequence). Here the CDR3 reads CASSLPPAGETQYF. In DNA, the CDR3 is TGTGCCAGCAGCTTGCCACCAGCGGGGGAGACCCAGTACTTC.

The V gene is TRBV28, the J gene TRBJ1-2; 7 bases fit TRBD1. The CDR3 covers 14 residues. The V gene end was trimmed by 10 bases and the J gene end by 8 bases; junction bases not matched to a gene: 16. The germline V gene encodes CDR1 MDHEN and CDR2 SYDVKM. The CDR3 loop is CATRASDRVVGYTF. The CDR3 bases are TGTGCCACCAGAGCCTCAGACAGGGTTGTCGGCTACACCTTC.

The sample holds one count of this clone. The rearrangement joins TRBV7-9 to TRBJ2-2, with TRBD2 matching 13 bases. The CDR3 loop spans 16 amino acids. V shed 5 bases and J 5 bases; nucleotides not matched to a gene: 5. The germline V gene encodes CDR1 SEHNR and CDR2 FQNEAQ (reference sequence). DNA for the CDR3: TGTGCCAGCAGCCCGACGGGACTAGCGGGGACCGGGGAGCTGTTTTTT. This sequence encodes CASSPTGLAGTGELFF. Together with reference TRBV7-9 and TRBJ2-2, the CDR3 gives the full variable domain: DTGVSQNPRHKITKRGQNVTFRCDPISEHNRLYWYRQTLGQGPEFLTYFQNEAQLEKSRLLSDRFSAERPKGSFSTLEIQRTEQGDSAMYLCASSPTGLAGTGELFFGEGSRLTVL.

In DNA, the CDR3 is TGCAGCGTTGAAAAGGGACGGTATGGCTACACCTTC. Protein: CSVEKGRYGYTF. The rearrangement uses TRBV29-1 and TRBJ1-2; the D gene is possibly TRBD1 (5 bases). Germline values: CDR1 SQVTM, CDR2 ANQGSEA. The CDR3 is made up of 12 amino acids. V was cut by 2 bases and J by 5 bases, with 9 bases left in between.

The chain recombines TRBV7-8 with TRBJ2-7; D may be TRBD2 (7 bases). Germline CDR1 is SGHVS and CDR2 is FQNEAQ. V lost 4 bases, J lost 0 bases, and 16 bases lay in between. The CDR3 contains 16 residues. The CDR3 DNA follows: TGTGCCAGCAGCTCTTGGAGGGGGGGGAGCTCCTACGAGCAGTACTTC. Its protein product is CASSSWRGGSSYEQYF. Based on the CDR3 plus reference TRBV7-8 and TRBJ2-7, the full variable domain is GAGVSQSPRYKVAKRGQDVALRCDPISGHVSLFWYQQALGQGPEFLTYFQNEAQLDKSGLPSDRFFAERPEGSVSTLKIQRTQQEDSAVYLCASSSWRGGSSYEQYFGPGTRLTVT.

This clone showed up just once. The gene calls are TRBV7-2 and TRBJ2-7; the D gene is possibly TRBD2 (7 bases). The CDR3 loop spans 16 amino acids. Germline V gene sequence: CDR1 SGHTA, CDR2 FQGNSA. The V gene lost 4 bases and the J gene lost 4 bases, with 20 bases spanning the gap. CDR3: CASSSRGGPNPYEQYF. The CDR3 DNA sequence: TGTGCCAGCAGCTCCCGCGGGGGCCCTAACCCTTACGAGCAGTACTTC.

This sequence joins TRBV9 and TRBJ1-4; D not certain. V lost 4 bases and J 5 bases, leaving 18 bases between the germline ends. Germline lookup yields CDR1 SGDLS and CDR2 YYNGEE. CDR3 length: 16 residues. In DNA, the CDR3 is TGTGCCAGCAGCAACAACCCCGGGGAAGACAATGAAAAACTGTTTTTT. The encoded protein is CASSNNPGEDNEKLFF.

This clone is a singleton in its sample. The chain employs TRBV2 and TRBJ1-1; D perhaps matches TRBD1 (5 bases). V lost 5 bases to trimming and J lost 3 bases, with 10 bases between them. Germline loops: CDR1 SNHLY, CDR2 FYNNEI. CDR3 length: 13 residues. The CDR3, as DNA: TGTGCCAGCAGTAGGGGCGGCGACACTGAAGCTTTCTTT. Amino acid sequence: CASSRGGDTEAFF.

The chain carries TRBV30 and TRBJ1-1; D is unresolved. The CDR3 sequence is 13 residues long. The germline V gene has CDR1 GTSNPN and CDR2 SVGIG (reference sequence). The V and J ends lost 3 bases and 3 bases respectively, with 11 bases between them. The CDR3 DNA follows: TGTGCCTGGAGAGAAGGGTGGGACACTGAAGCTTTCTTT. Protein: CAWREGWDTEAFF.

V gene TRBV6-1 combines with J gene TRBJ2-7; D is possibly TRBD2 (5 bases). Trimming took off 3 bases at V and 5 bases at J, with 11 bases between the two ends. Germline CDR1 MNHNS, CDR2 SASEGT. CDR3 length: 13 residues. The CDR3: CASSDGGWDEQYF. CDR3 sequence (DNA): TGTGCCAGCAGTGATGGCGGGTGGGACGAGCAGTACTTC.